The clone carrying this TCR beta chain has more than one count but fewer than ten. Trimming shortened V by 0 bases and J by 5 bases, and 20 bases separated the two germline ends. The CDR3 runs to 18 residues. The germline V gene has CDR1 MNHNY and CDR2 SVGAGI (reference sequence). Via MiXCR, TCRdb re-called the reads, giving one row per CDR3 protein. The sample has over 300,000 distinct CDR3 sequences; 17% are singletons. This specimen belongs to a study of T cell repertoires in cytomegalovirus infection. Material: PBMCs. The chain has TRBV6-6 and TRBJ1-5, with D possibly TRBD1 on 6 matching bases. This sequence originates from a human donor in good health (CMV status not recorded). Some clones in this sample may be carry-over from other donors' samples. This CDR3 is CASSYSWGASRGDQPQHF. In nucleotides, the CDR3 is TGTGCCAGCAGTTACTCGTGGGGGGCGAGCCGAGGGGATCAGCCCCAGCATTTT.